This TCR beta chain was identified in a study of OX40 agonist ivuxolimab in advanced cancers. As for the study in general: While on treatment, patients had intravenous ivuxolimab at 0.01 to 10 mg/kg every 2 weeks. Patients receiving dose escalation had hepatocellular carcinoma, melanoma, renal cell or head and neck cancer. Earlier treatment with anti-PD-1, anti-PD-L1 or anti-CTLA-4 was permitted, and less than 50% had received some.

J gave up 3 bases and V 9 bases, and 13 bases lay outside the gene matches. Germline loops: CDR1 MNHEY, CDR2 SMNVEV (reference sequence). This CDR3 has 15 amino acids. Study outcomes and limitations: Clonal expansion by week 6 occurred in CD4+ and CD8+ blood T cells (at 0.1 to 3.0 mg/kg).

About this clone: Its antigen is currently unknown.

Here immunoSEQ multiplex PCR was the method, and the copy in TCRdb shows in-frame clones only, minus some. The sample contains about 100,000 clones, around 91% of which appear only once. The chain couples TRBV27 to TRBJ2-7; 8 bases are shared with TRBD2. This sequence was found in an adult with an advanced solid tumor such as melanoma, head and neck, liver or kidney cancer. The source material was CD4+ or CD8+ T cells sorted from blood, sampled in a trial of the OX40 agonist ivuxolimab. In nucleotides, the CDR3 is TGTGCCAGTGGGAGGGGAACTAGCGGCATCTACGAGCAGTACTTC. Translation gives CASGRGTSGIYEQYF.